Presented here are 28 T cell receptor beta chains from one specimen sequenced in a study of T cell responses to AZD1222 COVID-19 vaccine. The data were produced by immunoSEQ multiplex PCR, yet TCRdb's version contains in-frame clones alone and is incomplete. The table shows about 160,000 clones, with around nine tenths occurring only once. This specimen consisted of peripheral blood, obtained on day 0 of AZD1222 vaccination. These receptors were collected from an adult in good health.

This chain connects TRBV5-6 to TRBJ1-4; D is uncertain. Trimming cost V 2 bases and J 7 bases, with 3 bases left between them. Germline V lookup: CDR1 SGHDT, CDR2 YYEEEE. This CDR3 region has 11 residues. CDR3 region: CASSFGEKLFF. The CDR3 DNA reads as TGTGCCAGCAGCTTTGGTGAAAAACTGTTTTTT.

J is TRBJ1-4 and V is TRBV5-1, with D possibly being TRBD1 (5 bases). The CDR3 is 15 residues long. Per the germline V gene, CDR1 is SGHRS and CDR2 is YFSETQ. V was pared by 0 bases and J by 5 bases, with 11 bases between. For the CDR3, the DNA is TGCGCCAGCAGCTTGGCCGGAGGGGAAAATGAAAAACTGTTTTTT. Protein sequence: CASSLAGGENEKLFF.

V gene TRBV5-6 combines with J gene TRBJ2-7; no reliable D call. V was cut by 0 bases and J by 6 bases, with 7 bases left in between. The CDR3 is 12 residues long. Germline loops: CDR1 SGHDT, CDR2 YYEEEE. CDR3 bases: TGTGCCAGCAGCTTGGTTGCGATCGAGCAGTACTTC. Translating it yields CASSLVAIEQYF.

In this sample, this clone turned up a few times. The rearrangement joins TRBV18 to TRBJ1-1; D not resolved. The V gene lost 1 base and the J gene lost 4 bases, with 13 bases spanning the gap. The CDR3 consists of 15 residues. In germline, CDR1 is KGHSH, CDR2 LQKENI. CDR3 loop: CASSPRVPGGTEAFF. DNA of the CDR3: TGTGCCAGCTCACCACGGGTCCCTGGAGGCACTGAAGCTTTCTTT.

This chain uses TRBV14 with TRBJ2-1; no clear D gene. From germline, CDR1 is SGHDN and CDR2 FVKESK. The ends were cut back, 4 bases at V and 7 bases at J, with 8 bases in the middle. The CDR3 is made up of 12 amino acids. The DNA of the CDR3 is TGTGCCAGCAGCCGAATGGGGAATGAGCAGTTCTTC. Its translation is CASSRMGNEQFF.

CDR3 DNA sequence: TGTGCCAGCAGTTTTTTGGGGGACGGCTACACCTTC. Its protein product is CASSFLGDGYTF. The chain joins TRBV12-3 or TRBV12-4 to TRBJ1-2; tentatively, D is TRBD1 (5 bases). V gave up 3 bases and J gave up 8 bases, with 10 bases separating them. The CDR3 has 12 amino acids.

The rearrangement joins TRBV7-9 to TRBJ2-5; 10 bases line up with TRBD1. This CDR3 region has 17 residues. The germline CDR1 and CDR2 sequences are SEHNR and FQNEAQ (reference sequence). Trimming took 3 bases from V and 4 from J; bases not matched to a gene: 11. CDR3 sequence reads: CASSFPKTGGYLETQYF. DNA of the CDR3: TGTGCCAGCAGCTTCCCCAAGACAGGGGGCTATTTAGAGACCCAGTACTTC.

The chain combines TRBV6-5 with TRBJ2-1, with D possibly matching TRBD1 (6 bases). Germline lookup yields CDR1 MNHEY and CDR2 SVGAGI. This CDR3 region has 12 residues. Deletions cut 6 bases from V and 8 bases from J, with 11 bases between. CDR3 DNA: TGTGCCAGCAGGGCAGGGGAAGATGAGCAGTTCTTC. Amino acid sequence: CASRAGEDEQFF.

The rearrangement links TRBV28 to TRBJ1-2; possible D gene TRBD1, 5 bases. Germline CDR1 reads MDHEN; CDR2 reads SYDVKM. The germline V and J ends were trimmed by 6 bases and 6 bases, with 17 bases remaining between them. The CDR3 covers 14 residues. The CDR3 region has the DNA TGTGCCAGCAGAACCCGGGGGGGAGGGGATGGCTACACCTTC. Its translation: CASRTRGGGDGYTF.

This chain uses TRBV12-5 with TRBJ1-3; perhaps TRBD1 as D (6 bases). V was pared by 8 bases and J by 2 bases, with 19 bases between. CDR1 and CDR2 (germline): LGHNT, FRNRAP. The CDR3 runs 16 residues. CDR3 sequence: CASPPITGPPGNTIYF. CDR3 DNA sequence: TGTGCTAGTCCCCCCATAACAGGGCCCCCTGGAAACACCATATATTTT.

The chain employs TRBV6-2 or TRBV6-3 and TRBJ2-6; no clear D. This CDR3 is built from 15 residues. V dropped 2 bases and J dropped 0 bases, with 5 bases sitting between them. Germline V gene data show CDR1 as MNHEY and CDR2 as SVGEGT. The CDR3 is CASSYGHSGANVLTF. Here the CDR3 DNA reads TGTGCCAGCAGTTACGGCCACTCTGGGGCCAACGTCCTGACTTTC.

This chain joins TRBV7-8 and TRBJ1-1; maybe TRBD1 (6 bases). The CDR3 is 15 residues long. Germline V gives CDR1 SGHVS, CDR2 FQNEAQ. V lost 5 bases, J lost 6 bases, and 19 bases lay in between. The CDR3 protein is CASSLEPRGMAEAFF. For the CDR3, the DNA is TGTGCCAGCAGCCTAGAACCCAGGGGCATGGCTGAAGCTTTCTTT.

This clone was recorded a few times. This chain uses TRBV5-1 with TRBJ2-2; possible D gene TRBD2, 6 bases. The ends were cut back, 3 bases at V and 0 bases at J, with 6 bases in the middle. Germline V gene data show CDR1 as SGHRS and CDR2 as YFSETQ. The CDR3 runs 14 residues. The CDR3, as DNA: TGCGCCAGCAGCTGGGAGGCGAACACCGGGGAGCTGTTTTTT. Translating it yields CASSWEANTGELFF.

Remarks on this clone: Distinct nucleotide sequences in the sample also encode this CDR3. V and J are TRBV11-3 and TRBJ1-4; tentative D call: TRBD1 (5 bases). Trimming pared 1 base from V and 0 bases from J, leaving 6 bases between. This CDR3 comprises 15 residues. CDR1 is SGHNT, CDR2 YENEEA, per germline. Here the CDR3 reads CASSLGGATNEKLFF. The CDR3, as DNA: TGTGCCAGCAGCTTAGGAGGGGCAACTAATGAAAAACTGTTTTTT. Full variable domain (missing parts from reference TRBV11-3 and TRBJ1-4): EAGVVQSPRYKIIEKKQPVAFWCNPISGHNTLYWYLQNLGQGPELLIRYENEEAVDDSQLPKDRFSAERLKGVDSTLKIQPAELGDSAVYLCASSLGGATNEKLFFGSGTQLSVL.

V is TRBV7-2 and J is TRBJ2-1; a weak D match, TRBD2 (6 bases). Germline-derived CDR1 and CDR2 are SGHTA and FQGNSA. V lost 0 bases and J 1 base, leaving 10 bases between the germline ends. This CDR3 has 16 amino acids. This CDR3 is CASSLASGGSYNEQFF. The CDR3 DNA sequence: TGTGCCAGCAGCTTAGCTAGCGGTGGGTCCTACAATGAGCAGTTCTTC.

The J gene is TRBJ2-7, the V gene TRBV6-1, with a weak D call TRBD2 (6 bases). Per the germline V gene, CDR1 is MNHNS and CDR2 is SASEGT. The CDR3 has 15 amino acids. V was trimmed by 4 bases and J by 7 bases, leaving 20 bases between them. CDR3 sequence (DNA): TGTGCCAGCAGTGGAGCTAGCGCTGGGGAGGAGGAGCAGTACTTC. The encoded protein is CASSGASAGEEEQYF.

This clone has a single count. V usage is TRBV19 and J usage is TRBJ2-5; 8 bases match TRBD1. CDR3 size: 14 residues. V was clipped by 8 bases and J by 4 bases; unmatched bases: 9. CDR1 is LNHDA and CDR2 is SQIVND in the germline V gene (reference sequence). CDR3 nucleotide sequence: TGTGCCAGTCGGGACAGGTCGCTTCGAGAGACCCAGTACTTC. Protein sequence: CASRDRSLRETQYF.

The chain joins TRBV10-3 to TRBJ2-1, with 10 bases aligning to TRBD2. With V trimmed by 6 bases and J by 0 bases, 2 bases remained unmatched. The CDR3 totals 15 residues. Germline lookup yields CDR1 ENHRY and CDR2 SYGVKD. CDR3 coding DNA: TGTGCCATCAGATTAGCGGGGGGCTCCTACAATGAGCAGTTCTTC. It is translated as CAIRLAGGSYNEQFF.

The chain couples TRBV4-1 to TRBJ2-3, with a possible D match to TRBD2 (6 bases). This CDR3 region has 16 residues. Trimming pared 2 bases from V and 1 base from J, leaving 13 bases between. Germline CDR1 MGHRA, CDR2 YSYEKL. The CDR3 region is CASSQNRGSRTDTQYF. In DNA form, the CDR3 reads TGCGCCAGCAGCCAAAATCGGGGGTCCCGCACAGATACGCAGTATTTT.

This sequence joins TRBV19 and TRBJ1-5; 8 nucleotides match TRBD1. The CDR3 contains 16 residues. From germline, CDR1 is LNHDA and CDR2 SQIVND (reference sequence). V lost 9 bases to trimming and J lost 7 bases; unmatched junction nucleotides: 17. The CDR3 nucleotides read TGTGCCAGCACGGAGTTGGCGAACAGGGGGAACCAGCCCCAGCATTTT. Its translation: CASTELANRGNQPQHF.

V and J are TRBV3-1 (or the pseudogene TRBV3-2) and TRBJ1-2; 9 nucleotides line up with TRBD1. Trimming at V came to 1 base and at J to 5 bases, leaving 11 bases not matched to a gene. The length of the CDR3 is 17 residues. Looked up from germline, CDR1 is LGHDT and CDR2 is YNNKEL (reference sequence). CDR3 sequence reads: CASSQAIEDRGLYGYTF. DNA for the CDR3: TGTGCCAGCAGCCAAGCCATAGAGGACAGGGGACTGTATGGCTACACCTTC.

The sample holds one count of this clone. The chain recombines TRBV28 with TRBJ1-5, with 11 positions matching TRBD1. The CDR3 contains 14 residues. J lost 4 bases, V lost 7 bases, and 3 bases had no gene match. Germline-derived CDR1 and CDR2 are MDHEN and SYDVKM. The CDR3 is CASIWDRGNQPQHF. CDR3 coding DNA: TGTGCCAGCATCTGGGACAGGGGGAATCAGCCCCAGCATTTT.

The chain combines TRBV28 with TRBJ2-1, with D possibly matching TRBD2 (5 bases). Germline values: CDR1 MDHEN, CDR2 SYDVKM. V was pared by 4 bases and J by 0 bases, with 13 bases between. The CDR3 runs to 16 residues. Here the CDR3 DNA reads TGTGCCAGCAGTTCCATCGAGCGGAGCTCCTACAATGAGCAGTTCTTC. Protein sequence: CASSSIERSSYNEQFF.

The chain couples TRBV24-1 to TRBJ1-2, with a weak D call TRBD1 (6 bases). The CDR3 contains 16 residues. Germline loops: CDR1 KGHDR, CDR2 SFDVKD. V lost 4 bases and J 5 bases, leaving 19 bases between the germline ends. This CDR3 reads CATSDPGADPGYGYTF. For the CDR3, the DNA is TGTGCCACCAGTGACCCAGGGGCTGATCCTGGGTATGGCTACACCTTC.

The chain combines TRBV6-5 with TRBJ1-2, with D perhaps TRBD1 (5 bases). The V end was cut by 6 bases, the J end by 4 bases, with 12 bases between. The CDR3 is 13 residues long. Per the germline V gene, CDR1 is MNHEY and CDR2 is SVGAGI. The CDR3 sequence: CASSPRGSYGYTF. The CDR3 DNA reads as TGTGCCAGCAGCCCCCGGGGCTCCTATGGCTACACCTTC.

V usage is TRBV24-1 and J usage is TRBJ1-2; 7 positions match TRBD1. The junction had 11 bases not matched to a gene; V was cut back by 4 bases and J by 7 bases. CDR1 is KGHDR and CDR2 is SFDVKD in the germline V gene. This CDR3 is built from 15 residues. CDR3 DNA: TGTGCCACCAGTGACCAACGGACAGGCGGTCTTGGCTACACCTTC. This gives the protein CATSDQRTGGLGYTF.

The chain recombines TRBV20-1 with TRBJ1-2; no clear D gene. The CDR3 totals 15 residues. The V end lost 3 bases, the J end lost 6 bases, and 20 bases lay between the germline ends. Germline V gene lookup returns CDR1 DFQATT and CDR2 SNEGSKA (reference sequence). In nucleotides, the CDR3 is TGCAGTGCTAGTCCTCCCCTGGGTCGGGGTGATGGCTACACCTTC. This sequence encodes CSASPPLGRGDGYTF.

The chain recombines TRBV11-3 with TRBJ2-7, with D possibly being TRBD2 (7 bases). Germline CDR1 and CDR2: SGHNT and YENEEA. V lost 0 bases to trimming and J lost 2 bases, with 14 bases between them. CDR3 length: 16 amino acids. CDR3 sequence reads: CASSLDKRGATYEQYF. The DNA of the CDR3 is TGTGCCAGCAGCTTAGATAAACGGGGGGCTACCTACGAGCAGTACTTC.